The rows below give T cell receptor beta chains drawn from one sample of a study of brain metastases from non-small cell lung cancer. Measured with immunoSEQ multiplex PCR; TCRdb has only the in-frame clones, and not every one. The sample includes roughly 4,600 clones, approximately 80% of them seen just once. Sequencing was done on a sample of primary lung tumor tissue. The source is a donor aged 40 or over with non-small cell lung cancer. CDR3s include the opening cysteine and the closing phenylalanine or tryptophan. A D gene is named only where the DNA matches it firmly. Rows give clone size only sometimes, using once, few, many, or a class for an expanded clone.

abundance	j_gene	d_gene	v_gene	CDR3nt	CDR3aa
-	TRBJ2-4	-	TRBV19	TGTGCCAGTAGTATAACGGGAACCAAAAACATTCAGTACTTC	CASSITGTKNIQYF
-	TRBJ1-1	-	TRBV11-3	TGTGCCAGCAGCCCAAGGGGGAACACTGAAGCTTTCTTT	CASSPRGNTEAFF
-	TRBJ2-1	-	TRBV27	TGTGCCAGCAGCATGAGAAGACAGGACCGGGGTGAGCAGTTCTTC	CASSMRRQDRGEQFF
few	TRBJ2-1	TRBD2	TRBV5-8	TGTGCCAGCAGCTTATTGTTGACTAGCGGGGCTGGCTCCTACAATGAGCAGTTCTTC	CASSLLLTSGAGSYNEQFF
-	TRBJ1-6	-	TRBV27	TGTGCCAGCAGACGAGGGTCCGATAATTCACCCCTCCACTTT	CASRRGSDNSPLHF
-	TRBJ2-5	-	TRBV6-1	TGTGCCAGCAGTGAAAATAGGGGCAGAGAGACCCAGTACTTC	CASSENRGRETQYF
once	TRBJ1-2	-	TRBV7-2	TGTGCCAGCAGCTTAGTAAGGAGTCGAGATGGCTACACCTTC	CASSLVRSRDGYTF
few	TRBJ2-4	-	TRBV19	TGTGCCACCCACCCGGGACCCGAGCGTCATAGCATTCAGTACTTC	CATHPGPERHSIQYF
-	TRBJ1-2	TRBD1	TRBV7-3	TGTGCCAGCAGCCCCTCAGGGGGCGAGGGCGGCTACACCTTC	CASSPSGGEGGYTF
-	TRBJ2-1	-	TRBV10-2	TGCGCCAGCGGGAGGACAGAAAGTTCCTACAATGAGCAGTTCTTC	CASGRTESSYNEQFF
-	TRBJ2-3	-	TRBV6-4	TGTGCCAGCAGCCTCGGACCAGGCACAGATACGCAGTATTTT	CASSLGPGTDTQYF
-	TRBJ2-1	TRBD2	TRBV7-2	TGTGCCAGCAGCACCCGGGGGGGCCCTACCTACAATGAGCAGTTCTTC	CASSTRGGPTYNEQFF
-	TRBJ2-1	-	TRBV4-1	TGCGCCAGCAGTCTTTGGGGGGAGGACTACAATGAGCAGTTCTTC	CASSLWGEDYNEQFF
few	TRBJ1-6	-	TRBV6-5	TGTGCCAGCAACGGAGAATATAATTCACCCCTCCACTTT	CASNGEYNSPLHF
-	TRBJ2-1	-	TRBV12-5	TGTGCTAGTGGCCGTGCAATCTATGAGCAGTTCTTC	CASGRAIYEQFF
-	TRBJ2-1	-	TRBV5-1	TGCGCCAGCACTATAGACCGATACAATGAGCAGTTCTTC	CASTIDRYNEQFF
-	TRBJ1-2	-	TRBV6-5	TGTGCCAGCAGTTACGGCGGCTATGGCTACACCTTC	CASSYGGYGYTF
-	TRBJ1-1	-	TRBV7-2	TGTGCCAGCACAACAGGCATCGGCACTGAAGCTTTCTTT	CASTTGIGTEAFF
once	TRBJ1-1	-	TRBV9	TGTGCCAGCAGCCTAACCCCGAGAGGCACTGAAGCTTTCTTT	CASSLTPRGTEAFF
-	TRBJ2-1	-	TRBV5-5	TGTGCCAGCAGCTTGCACAATTTGGGATGGTATGAGCAGTTCTTC	CASSLHNLGWYEQFF
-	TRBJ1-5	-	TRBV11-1	TGTGCCAGCAGCTTGACTCGAGGACAGCCCCAGCATTTT	CASSLTRGQPQHF
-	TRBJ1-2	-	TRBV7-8	TGTGCCAGCAGCCGTGGTCCAGATGGCTACACCTTC	CASSRGPDGYTF
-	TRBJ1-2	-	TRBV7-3	TGTGCCAGCAGCCCCCCCTTTGTAGGGGGGTATGGCTACACCTTC	CASSPPFVGGYGYTF
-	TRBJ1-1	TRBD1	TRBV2	TGTGCCAGTGGACAGGCCACTGAAGCTTTCTTT	CASGQATEAFF
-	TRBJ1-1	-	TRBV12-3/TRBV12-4	TGTGCCAGCAGTTTTCGGGCAGGGTTAGAAGCTTTCTTT	CASSFRAGLEAFF
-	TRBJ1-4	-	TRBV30	TGTGCCTGGACCGGACGGGGGGCCGGTGAAAAACTGTTTTTT	CAWTGRGAGEKLFF
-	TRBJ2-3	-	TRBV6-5	TGTGCCAGCACCTACTCAGGGGCAGATACGCAGTATTTT	CASTYSGADTQYF
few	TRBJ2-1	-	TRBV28	TGTGCCAGCAGTTCCTCTTGGGGGGTGGCCCGGAATGAGCAGTTCTTC	CASSSSWGVARNEQFF
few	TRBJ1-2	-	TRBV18	TGTGCCAGCTCACCGCTTACAGGGTACTATGGCTACACCTTC	CASSPLTGYYGYTF
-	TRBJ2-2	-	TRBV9	TGTGCCAGCAGCAGGACGGAGAGGGGGGAGCTGTTTTTT	CASSRTERGELFF
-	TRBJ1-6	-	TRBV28	TGTGCCAGCAGTTTAGAGGGAGGGTATTCACCCCTCTACTTT	CASSLEGGYSPLYF
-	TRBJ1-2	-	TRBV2	TGTGCCAGCACCGAGGGAGGGAACTATGGCTACACCTTC	CASTEGGNYGYTF